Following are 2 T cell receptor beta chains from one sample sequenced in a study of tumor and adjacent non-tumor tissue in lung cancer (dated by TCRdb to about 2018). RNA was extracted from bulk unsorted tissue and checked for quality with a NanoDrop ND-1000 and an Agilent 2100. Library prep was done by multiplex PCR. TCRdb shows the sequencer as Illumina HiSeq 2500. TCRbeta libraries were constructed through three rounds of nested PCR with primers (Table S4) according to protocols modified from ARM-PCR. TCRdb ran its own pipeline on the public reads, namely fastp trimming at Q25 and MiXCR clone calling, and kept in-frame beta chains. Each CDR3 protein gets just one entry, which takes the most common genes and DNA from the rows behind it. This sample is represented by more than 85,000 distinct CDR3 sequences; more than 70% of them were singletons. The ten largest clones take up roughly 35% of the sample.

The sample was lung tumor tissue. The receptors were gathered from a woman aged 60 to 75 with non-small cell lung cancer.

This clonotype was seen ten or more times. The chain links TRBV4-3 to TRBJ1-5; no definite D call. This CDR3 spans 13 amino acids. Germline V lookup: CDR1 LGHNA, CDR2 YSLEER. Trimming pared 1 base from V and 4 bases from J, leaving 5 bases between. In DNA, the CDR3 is TGCGCCAGCAGCCAAGCTCGAAATCAGCCCCAGCATTTT. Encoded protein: CASSQARNQPQHF.

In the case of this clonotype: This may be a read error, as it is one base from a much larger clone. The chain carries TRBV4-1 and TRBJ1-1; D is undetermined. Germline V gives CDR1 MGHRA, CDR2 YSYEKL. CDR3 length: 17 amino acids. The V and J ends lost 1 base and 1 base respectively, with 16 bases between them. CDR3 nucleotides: TGCGCCAGCAGCCAAGTTATAGCGGGCCATGGGAACACTGAAGCTTTCTTT. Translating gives CASSQVIAGHGNTEAFF.